These 2 T cell receptor beta chains came from one sample sequenced in a study of blood T cells in healthy people across ages. Using a J-beta primer mix together with a sample-barcoded 5' primer, a second PCR was run for about 6 to 11 cycles. Via MiXCR, TCRdb re-called the 5' RACE reads, giving one row per CDR3 protein. The sample records some 1.6 million distinct CDR3 sequences, roughly 32% being singletons. Specimen: blood. These receptor sequences come from a woman aged 25 to 39 in good health.

The chain is built from TRBV10-2 and TRBJ2-7, with D tentatively TRBD2 (6 bases). V lost 0 bases, J lost 0 bases, and 15 bases lay in between. CDR3 length: 17 amino acids. Germline CDR1 and CDR2: WSHSY and SAAADI. CDR3 region: CASSESGSSSSSYEQYF. The CDR3, as DNA: TGCGCCAGCAGTGAGTCCGGGAGTTCTTCGAGCTCCTACGAGCAGTACTTC.

V gene TRBV11-2 combines with J gene TRBJ2-1; D uncertain. CDR3 length: 12 amino acids. Trimming cost V 5 bases and J 9 bases, with 11 bases left between them. The germline CDR1 and CDR2 sequences are SGHAT and FQNNGV. CDR3 nucleotides: TGTGCCAGCAGCCAGCACCTGAGTGAGCAGTTCTTC. Its translation is CASSQHLSEQFF.